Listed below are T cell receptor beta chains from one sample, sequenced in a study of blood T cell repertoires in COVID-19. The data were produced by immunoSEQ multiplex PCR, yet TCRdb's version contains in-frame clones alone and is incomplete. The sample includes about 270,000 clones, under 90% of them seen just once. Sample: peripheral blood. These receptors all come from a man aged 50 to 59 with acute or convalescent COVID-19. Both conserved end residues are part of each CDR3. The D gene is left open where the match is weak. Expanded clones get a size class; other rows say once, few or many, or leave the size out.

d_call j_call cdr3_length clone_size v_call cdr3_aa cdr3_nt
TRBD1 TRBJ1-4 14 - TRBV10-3 CAISENRGNEKLFF TGTGCCATCAGTGAAAACAGGGGAAATGAAAAACTGTTTTTT
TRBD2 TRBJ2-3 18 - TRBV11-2 CASSVLTSGGVYGDTQYF TGTGCCAGCAGCGTCCTGACTAGCGGGGGGGTCTATGGAGATACGCAGTATTTT
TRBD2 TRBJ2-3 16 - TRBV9 CASSATTGLAGGPRYF TGTGCCAGCAGCGCGACCACGGGACTAGCGGGGGGGCCACGGTATTTT
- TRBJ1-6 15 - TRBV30 CAWSRRSSYNSPLHF TGTGCCTGGAGTAGGAGGAGCTCCTATAATTCACCCCTCCACTTT
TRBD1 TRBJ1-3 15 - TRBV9 CASSATGDYRNTIYF TGTGCCAGCAGCGCGACAGGGGATTATCGGAACACCATATATTTT
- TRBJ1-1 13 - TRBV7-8 CASSPPRNTEAFF TGTGCCAGCAGCCCCCCCAGGAACACTGAAGCTTTCTTT
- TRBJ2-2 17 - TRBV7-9 CASSYSRPRSLGGELFF TGTGCCAGCAGTTACTCCCGGCCGAGGAGCCTAGGCGGGGAGCTGTTTTTT
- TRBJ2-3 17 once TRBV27 CASSLSTSPLFRDTQYF TGTGCCAGCAGTTTATCGACTAGTCCCCTGTTCAGGGATACGCAGTATTTT
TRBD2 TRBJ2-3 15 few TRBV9 CASSVSGGHTDTQYF TGTGCCAGCAGCGTAAGCGGGGGGCACACAGATACGCAGTATTTT
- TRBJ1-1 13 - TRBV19 CASIGEMNTEAFF TGTGCCAGTATCGGAGAAATGAACACTGAAGCTTTCTTT
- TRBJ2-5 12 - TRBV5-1 CASSLAGETQYF TGCGCCAGCAGCCTGGCGGGGGAGACCCAGTACTTC
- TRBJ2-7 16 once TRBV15 CATSRERVHTYYEQYF TGTGCCACCAGCAGAGAGAGGGTACACACTTACTACGAGCAGTACTTC
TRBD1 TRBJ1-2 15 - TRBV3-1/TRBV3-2 CASSSPGQGHYGYTF TGTGCCAGCAGCAGCCCGGGACAGGGCCACTATGGCTACACCTTC
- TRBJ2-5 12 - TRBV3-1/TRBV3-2 CASSQARGTQYF TGTGCCAGCAGCCAAGCCCGGGGGACCCAGTACTTC
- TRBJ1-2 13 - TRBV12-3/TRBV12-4 CASRVGGDYGYTF TGTGCCAGCAGGGTCGGGGGAGACTATGGCTACACCTTC
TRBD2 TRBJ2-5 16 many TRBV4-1 CASSQGERGDQETQYF TGCGCCAGCAGCCAAGGAGAGCGGGGGGACCAAGAGACCCAGTACTTC
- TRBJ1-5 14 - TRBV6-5 CASSHGTGDQPQHF TGTGCCAGCAGTCATGGGACGGGAGATCAGCCCCAGCATTTT
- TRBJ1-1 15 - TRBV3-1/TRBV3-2 CASSQVFRGPTEAFF TGTGCCAGCAGCCAAGTATTTAGGGGCCCCACTGAAGCTTTCTTT
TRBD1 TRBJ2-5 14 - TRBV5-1 CASSLQGARETQYF TGCGCCAGCAGCTTACAGGGGGCCCGTGAGACCCAGTACTTC
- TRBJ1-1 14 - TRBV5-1 CASSFTGVNTEAFF TGCGCCAGCAGCTTCACCGGGGTGAACACTGAAGCTTTCTTT
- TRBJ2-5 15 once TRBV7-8 CASSQSAGWGETQYF TGTGCCAGCAGCCAAAGCGCAGGGTGGGGAGAGACCCAGTACTTC
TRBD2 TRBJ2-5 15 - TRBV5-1 CASSFSVGGMETQYF TGCGCCAGCAGCTTCTCGGTGGGGGGGATGGAGACCCAGTACTTC
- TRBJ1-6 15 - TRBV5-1 CASSRQGSYNSPLHF TGCGCCAGCAGCCGGCAGGGCTCCTATAATTCACCCCTCCACTTT
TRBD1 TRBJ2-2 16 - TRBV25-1 CASRGDRGGDTGELFF TGTGCCAGCAGGGGCGACAGGGGAGGCGACACCGGGGAGCTGTTTTTT
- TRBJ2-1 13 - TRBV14 CASSQGGDNEQFF TGTGCCAGCAGCCAAGGAGGAGACAATGAGCAGTTCTTC
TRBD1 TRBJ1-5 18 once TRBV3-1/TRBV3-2 CASSPGQGAVYSNQPQHF TGTGCCAGCAGCCCCGGACAGGGGGCTGTTTATAGCAATCAGCCCCAGCATTTT
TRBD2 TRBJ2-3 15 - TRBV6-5 CASSLLAGSTDTQYF TGTGCCAGCAGCCTCCTAGCGGGGAGCACAGATACGCAGTATTTT
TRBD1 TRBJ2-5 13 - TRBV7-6 CASRRQGQETQYF TGTGCCAGCAGACGACAGGGTCAGGAGACCCAGTACTTC
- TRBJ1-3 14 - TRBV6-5 CASSSDFSGNTIYF TGTGCCAGCAGTTCGGACTTCTCTGGAAACACCATATATTTT
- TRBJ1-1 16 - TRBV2 CASRPRTAQVNTEAFF TGTGCCAGCAGACCACGGACAGCCCAAGTGAACACTGAAGCTTTCTTT
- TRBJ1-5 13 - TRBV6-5 CATGRRSDQPQHF TGTGCCACGGGGAGGAGGTCCGACCAGCCCCAGCATTTT
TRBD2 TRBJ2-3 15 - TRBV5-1 CASSQERGPLDTQYF TGCGCCAGCAGCCAAGAGCGGGGGCCTTTGGATACGCAGTATTTT
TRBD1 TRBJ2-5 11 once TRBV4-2 CASGQEATQYF TGTGCCAGCGGACAGGAGGCGACCCAGTACTTC
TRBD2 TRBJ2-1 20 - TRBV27 CASSLSPGGWGQPTNNEQFF TGTGCCAGCAGTTTATCCCCGGGGGGATGGGGCCAACCTACGAACAATGAGCAGTTCTTC
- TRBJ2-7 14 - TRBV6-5 CASRDSSSSYEQYF TGTGCCAGCAGGGACTCTTCCTCCTCCTACGAGCAGTACTTC
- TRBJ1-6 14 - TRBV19 CASSMEGGGSPLHF TGTGCCAGTAGTATGGAGGGTGGGGGTTCACCCCTCCACTTT
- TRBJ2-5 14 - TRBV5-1 CASSLMGGEETQYF TGCGCCAGCAGCTTGATGGGGGGAGAGGAGACCCAGTACTTC
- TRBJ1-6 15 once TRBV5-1 CASSLEPGSPSPLHF TGCGCCAGCAGCTTGGAACCCGGGAGTCCATCACCCCTCCACTTT
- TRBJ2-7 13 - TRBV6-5 CASRRTDNYEQYF TGTGCCAGCAGACGGACGGACAACTACGAGCAGTACTTC
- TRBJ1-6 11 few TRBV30 CASEQSSPLHF TGTGCCTCTGAACAGAGTTCACCCCTCCACTTT
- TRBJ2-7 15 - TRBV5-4 CASSWTVKSSYEQYF TGTGCCAGCAGCTGGACAGTGAAAAGCTCCTACGAGCAGTACTTC
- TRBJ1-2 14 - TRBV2 CASKVAEPLYGYTF TGTGCCAGCAAGGTGGCGGAACCTCTCTATGGCTACACCTTC
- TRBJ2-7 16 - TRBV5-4 CASSSSRGPSSYEQYF TGTGCCAGCAGCTCATCGCGGGGGCCGAGCTCCTACGAGCAGTACTTC
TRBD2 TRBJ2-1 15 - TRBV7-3 CASSPTSGQNNEQFF TGTGCCAGCAGCCCGACTAGCGGTCAGAACAATGAGCAGTTCTTC
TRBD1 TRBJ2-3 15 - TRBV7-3 CASSFRGQSTDTQYF TGTGCCAGCAGCTTCAGGGGGCAAAGCACAGATACGCAGTATTTT
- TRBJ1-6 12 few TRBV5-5 CASSFPNSPLHF TGTGCCAGCAGCTTCCCGAATTCACCCCTCCACTTT
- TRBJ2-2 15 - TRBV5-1 CASSLDQGGTGELFF TGCGCCAGCAGCTTGGACCAGGGAGGCACCGGGGAGCTGTTTTTT
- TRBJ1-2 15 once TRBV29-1 CSADPGIQANYGYTF TGCAGCGCCGACCCGGGGATCCAAGCTAACTATGGCTACACCTTC
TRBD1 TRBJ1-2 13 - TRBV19 CASTSGQGHGYTF TGTGCCAGTACTTCAGGACAGGGCCATGGCTACACCTTC
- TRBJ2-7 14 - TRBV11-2 CASSLELFFAEQYF TGTGCCAGCAGCTTAGAACTTTTCTTCGCCGAGCAGTACTTC